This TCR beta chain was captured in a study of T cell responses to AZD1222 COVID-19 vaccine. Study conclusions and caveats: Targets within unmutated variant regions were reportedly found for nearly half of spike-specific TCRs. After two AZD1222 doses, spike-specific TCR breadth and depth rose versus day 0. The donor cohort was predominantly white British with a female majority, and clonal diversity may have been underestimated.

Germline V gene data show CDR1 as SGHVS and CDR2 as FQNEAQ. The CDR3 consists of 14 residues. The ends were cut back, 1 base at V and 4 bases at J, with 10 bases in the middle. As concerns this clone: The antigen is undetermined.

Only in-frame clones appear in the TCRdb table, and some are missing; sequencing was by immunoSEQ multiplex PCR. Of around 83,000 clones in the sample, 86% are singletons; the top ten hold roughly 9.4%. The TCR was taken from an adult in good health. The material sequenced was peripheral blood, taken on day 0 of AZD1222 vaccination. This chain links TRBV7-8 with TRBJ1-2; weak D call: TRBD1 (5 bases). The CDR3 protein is CASSLDGAPYGYTF. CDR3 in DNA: TGTGCCAGCAGCTTAGACGGGGCCCCCTATGGCTACACCTTC.